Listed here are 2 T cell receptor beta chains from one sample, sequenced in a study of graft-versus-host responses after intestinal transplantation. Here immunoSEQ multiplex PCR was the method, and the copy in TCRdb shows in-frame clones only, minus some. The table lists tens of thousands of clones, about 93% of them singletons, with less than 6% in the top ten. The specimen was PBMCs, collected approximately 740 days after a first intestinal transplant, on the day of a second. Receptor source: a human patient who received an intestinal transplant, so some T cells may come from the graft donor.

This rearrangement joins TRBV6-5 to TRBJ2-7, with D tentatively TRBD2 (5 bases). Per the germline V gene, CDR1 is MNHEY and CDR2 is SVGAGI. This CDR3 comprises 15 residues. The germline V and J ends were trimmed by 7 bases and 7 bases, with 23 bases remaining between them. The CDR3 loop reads CASTRRTAIRGEQYF. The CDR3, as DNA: TGTGCCAGCACCCGAAGAACAGCGATCCGGGGAGAGCAGTACTTC.

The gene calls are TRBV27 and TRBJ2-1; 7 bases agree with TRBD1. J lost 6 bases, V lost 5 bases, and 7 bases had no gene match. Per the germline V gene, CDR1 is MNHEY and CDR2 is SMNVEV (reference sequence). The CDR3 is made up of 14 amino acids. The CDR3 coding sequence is TGTGCCAGCAGTCGGACAGGTCTTCTCAATGAGCAGTTCTTC. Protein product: CASSRTGLLNEQFF.